This T cell receptor beta chain was sequenced for a study of shared clonotypes between healthy human individuals. Study results and caveats: Non-shared clonotypes displayed generation probabilities falling below those of clonotypes present in all four donors.

Donors included only healthy HIV-negative adults lacking recent acute infections or vaccinations. CDR1 and CDR2 from the germline V gene are SGHRS and YFSETQ. V lost 5 bases to trimming and J lost 0 bases; unmatched junction nucleotides: 9. The CDR3 spans 17 residues. Comments on this clone: What it recognizes is unknown.

Replicate sorted-subset PCRs were loaded with 150 to 200 ng DNA, tens of thousands of T cell genomes. Profiled with immunoSEQ multiplex PCR; TCRdb holds only in-frame clones, not every one. The table lists over 1.5 million clones, roughly 98% of them singletons. The V gene is TRBV5-1, the J gene TRBJ2-2; TRBD2 aligns across 8 bases. Sequenced: naive CD4+ T cells sorted from blood. Noted subset: CD45RA+ positively selected. This receptor was identified in a man under 40 in good health. The DNA for the CDR3 is TGCGCCAGCAGATCTGATGGGACTAGGGCGAACACCGGGGAGCTGTTTTTT. It encodes CASRSDGTRANTGELFF.